This T cell receptor beta chain was recovered during a study of OX40 agonist ivuxolimab in advanced cancers. The wider study: Patients with hepatocellular carcinoma, melanoma, renal cell or head and neck cancer made up the dose-escalation patients. The study reported partial responses in three patients: one hepatocellular carcinoma, two cutaneous melanoma. Notes on the study in general: Clonal expansion was seen in CD4+ and CD8+ blood T cells by week 6 at 0.1 to 3.0 mg/kg.

On this clone itself: Its antigen is not identified.

The method was immunoSEQ multiplex PCR; TCRdb's version includes in-frame clones alone and lacks a portion of them. The repertoire holds 100,000 to 120,000 clones, 89% seen once, with 0.25% to 0.3% in the top ten. Germline CDR1 and CDR2: MNHEY and SMNVEV (reference sequence). This CDR3 is 14 amino acids long. V was cut by 3 bases and J by 5 bases, with 13 bases left in between. This receptor was obtained from an adult with an advanced solid tumor such as melanoma, head and neck, liver or kidney cancer. The sequenced sample was CD4+ or CD8+ T cells sorted from blood, obtained in a trial of the OX40 agonist ivuxolimab. The genes are TRBV27 and TRBJ1-1; no definite D call. The CDR3 loop is CASSLVYRGTEAFF. DNA of the CDR3: TGTGCCAGCAGTTTGGTGTATCGCGGAACTGAAGCTTTCTTT.